The text below deals with one TCR beta chain. The antigen remains undetermined. From germline, CDR1 is GTSNPN and CDR2 SVGIG (reference sequence). V trimming: 0 bases; J trimming: 2 bases; junction bases outside the gene matches: 2. This CDR3 is 14 amino acids long. The data stem from a study of T cell responses to AZD1222 COVID-19 vaccine. Study-wide context: Pooled samples include second doses given at about 4 or 12 weeks.

Only in-frame clones appear in the TCRdb table, and some are missing; sequencing was by immunoSEQ multiplex PCR. Altogether 100,000 to 150,000 clones are present, roughly 87% being singletons, with the ten largest covering 1.4% to 1.5%. Study-wide results and limits: No repertoire was sampled before or during the peak T cell response, only after it. The study found vaccine-associated CD4 TCRs spanning spike, dominant at 160-218 and 743-854. Two AZD1222 administrations were followed by greater Spike-specific TCR breadth and depth.

The TCR was taken from an adult in good health. The chain employs TRBV30 and TRBJ1-2; 8 bases line up with TRBD1. The specimen comprised peripheral blood, sampled on day 0 of AZD1222 vaccination. Here the CDR3 reads CAWSVRQGNYGYTF. CDR3 in DNA: TGTGCCTGGAGTGTACGACAGGGGAACTATGGCTACACCTTC.